The 30 T cell receptor beta chains listed next were all sequenced from one sample in a study of T cells expressing NK-cell markers. No DNA is given; TCRdb re-called the 5' RACE reads and lists each CDR3 protein once. This sample contains some 150,000 distinct CDR3 sequences. Sequenced material: blood T cells: a sorted CD56 or NKG2C T cell subset, CD4+ or CD8+ T cells, or bulk PBMC T cells (not recorded which). These receptors were obtained from a young man in good health.

The V and J genes are TRBV3-1 and TRBJ2-1; the D call of TRBD2 rests on TCRdb alone, since no DNA is present to check it. CDR3 length equals 14 residues. Germline V gene sequence: CDR1 LGHDT, CDR2 YNNKEL (reference sequence). The CDR3 sequence is CASSQGLSGDEQFF.

The CDR3 is CASGLRGNTEAFF. The chain links TRBV19 to TRBJ1-1; TCRdb selects TRBD1, and the lack of DNA leaves this call unchecked. The germline gives CDR1 LNHDA, CDR2 SQIVND (reference sequence). The CDR3 extends over 13 amino acids.

The V gene is TRBV5-1, the J gene TRBJ2-7; without DNA, the TCRdb call of TRBD2 cannot be checked. This CDR3 has 14 amino acids. Germline CDR1 and CDR2: SGHRS and YFSETQ. CDR3: CASRPTLDIYEQYF.

The J gene is TRBJ2-5, the V gene TRBV7-9; TCRdb's assignment of TRBD1 cannot be checked, as there is no DNA. CDR3 length: 14 amino acids. CDR1 SEHNR and CDR2 FQNEAQ come from the germline V gene (reference sequence). CDR3 loop: CASSLSRGQETQYF.

The rearrangement uses TRBV5-4 and TRBJ2-5; the D call from TCRdb, TRBD1, cannot be confirmed without DNA. The CDR3 length is 15 residues. The germline V gene encodes CDR1 SGHNT and CDR2 YYREEE (reference sequence). Here the CDR3 reads CASSSGTGSQETQYF. The variable domain in full, completed from reference TRBV5-4 and TRBJ2-5, reads ETGVTQSPTHLIKTRGQQVTLRCSSQSGHNTVSWYQQALGQGPQFIFQYYREEENGRGNFPPRFSGLQFPNYSSELNVNALELDDSALYLCASSSGTGSQETQYFGPGTRLLVL.

The chain joins TRBV29-1 to TRBJ2-1; the TCRdb D gene call, TRBD1, has no DNA to confirm it. The CDR3 has 16 amino acids. Looked up from germline, CDR1 is SQVTM and CDR2 is ANQGSEA. This CDR3 is CSVEDQGQGAHNEQFF.

The chain has TRBV20-1 and TRBJ2-6; absent DNA, TCRdb's TRBD2 call cannot be checked. The V gene's germline CDR1 is DFQATT and CDR2 SNEGSKA (reference sequence). This CDR3 is 20 amino acids long. This CDR3 is CSARSPLSGTGISGANVLTF.

This chain joins TRBV24-1 and TRBJ2-3; the D call from TCRdb, TRBD1, cannot be confirmed without DNA. This CDR3 is 16 amino acids long. CDR1 and CDR2 (germline): KGHDR, SFDVKD. This CDR3 is CATSDFRQGEPDTQYF.

The CDR3: CASTHSQGWGTDTQYF. The chain has TRBV7-9 and TRBJ2-3; TCRdb outputs TRBD1, but without DNA this stays unchecked. CDR3 length equals 16 residues. CDR1 and CDR2 from the germline V gene are SEHNR and FQNEAQ (reference sequence).

V and J are TRBV27 and TRBJ1-5; absent DNA, TCRdb's TRBD1 call cannot be checked. The CDR3 is 15 amino acids. Germline CDR1 is MNHEY and CDR2 is SMNVEV (reference sequence). CDR3 region: CASSSNRGGNQPQHF.

The J gene is TRBJ1-1, the V gene TRBV6-1. CDR3 size: 14 residues. From germline, CDR1 is MNHNS and CDR2 SASEGT. The CDR3 sequence: CASHQGEGDTEAFF.

V gene TRBV4-1 combines with J gene TRBJ2-3; TCRdb's D call of TRBD1 is untestable without DNA. Germline V gene sequence: CDR1 MGHRA, CDR2 YSYEKL. This CDR3 spans 15 amino acids. The CDR3 loop is CASSHLGGSTDTQYF.

The gene calls are TRBV20-1 and TRBJ1-2; with no DNA, the TCRdb D assignment of TRBD1 cannot be verified. The germline gives CDR1 DFQATT, CDR2 SNEGSKA (reference sequence). This CDR3 is built from 17 residues. CDR3 amino acids: CSARDPNPGQGIYGYTF.

The rearrangement links TRBV24-1 to TRBJ1-1; absent DNA, TCRdb's TRBD1 call cannot be checked. CDR3 length equals 12 residues. Germline CDR1 KGHDR, CDR2 SFDVKD. The CDR3 loop is CATSQGDTEAFF.

This chain connects TRBV4-3 to TRBJ2-2; the D call of TRBD1 rests on TCRdb alone, since no DNA is present to check it. The CDR3 totals 17 residues. CDR1 and CDR2 from the germline V gene are LGHNA and YSLEER. The CDR3 protein is CASSQASGPLRTGELFF.

The rearrangement joins TRBV4-1 to TRBJ2-6. The CDR3 has 17 amino acids. Germline V gene data show CDR1 as MGHRA and CDR2 as YSYEKL. The CDR3 loop is CASSDGTEDSGANVLTF.

The chain uses TRBV5-1 and TRBJ2-7; TCRdb lists TRBD2, though no DNA is available to test this call. The germline CDR1 and CDR2 sequences are SGHRS and YFSETQ. The CDR3 extends over 15 amino acids. The CDR3 sequence: CASSLRASGSNEQYF.

This CDR3 reads CASSQEYGSTDTQYF. The chain employs TRBV4-1 and TRBJ2-3. Germline values: CDR1 MGHRA, CDR2 YSYEKL. This CDR3 contains 15 residues.

The chain couples TRBV23-1 to TRBJ2-7. TRBV23-1 is classed as an ORF, of uncertain function. The CDR3 extends over 13 amino acids. The CDR3 loop is CAIHQPGLYEQYF.

V gene TRBV5-1 combines with J gene TRBJ2-1; TCRdb's D call, TRBD2, is unchecked because there is no DNA. The CDR3 has 18 residues. In germline, CDR1 is SGHRS, CDR2 YFSETQ. The CDR3 sequence is CASSLLGLAGAIGNEQFF.

The J gene is TRBJ2-1, the V gene TRBV29-1; TCRdb outputs TRBD2, but without DNA this stays unchecked. Germline V gene data show CDR1 as SQVTM and CDR2 as ANQGSEA. The CDR3 is made up of 16 amino acids. The CDR3 sequence is CSVEESEAAAYNEQFF.

This chain links TRBV29-1 with TRBJ2-7; TCRdb designates TRBD1, a call that cannot be tested without DNA. CDR3 size: 19 residues. Germline CDR1 and CDR2: SQVTM and ANQGSEA. CDR3 in amino acids: CSVEGGAGPTAPYSYEQYF.

The chain is built from TRBV10-3 and TRBJ1-1. Germline V gives CDR1 ENHRY, CDR2 SYGVKD. The CDR3 extends over 15 amino acids. CDR3 in amino acids: CAISEPNIVVGEAFF.

The chain carries TRBV5-1 and TRBJ1-2; the D call from TCRdb, TRBD1, cannot be confirmed without DNA. The CDR3 spans 15 residues. Germline V gene data show CDR1 as SGHRS and CDR2 as YFSETQ. The CDR3 is CASSLEKGHNYGYTF.

The chain uses TRBV5-4 and TRBJ2-5; TCRdb gives TRBD1 as the D gene, but with no DNA this cannot be confirmed. The CDR3 covers 14 residues. Germline CDR1 reads SGHNT; CDR2 reads YYREEE (reference sequence). The CDR3 reads CASTPRDKQETQYF.

This rearrangement joins TRBV7-9 to TRBJ2-1; TCRdb gives TRBD1 as the D gene, but with no DNA this cannot be confirmed. The CDR3 loop spans 16 amino acids. Germline-derived CDR1 and CDR2 are SEHNR and FQNEAQ (reference sequence). The CDR3 is CASRTLDGQTSNEQFF.

The V call is TRBV25-1, the J call TRBJ2-3; TCRdb calls TRBD1, which cannot be checked without DNA. Germline V lookup: CDR1 MGHDK, CDR2 SYGVNS. The CDR3 is 14 residues long. The CDR3 here is CASSGTGGPDTQYF.

The chain employs TRBV9 and TRBJ1-5. The CDR3 has 16 residues. CDR1 and CDR2 (germline): SGDLS, YYNGEE. This chain's CDR3 is CASSVSLGGAGEPQHF.

V and J are TRBV4-1 and TRBJ2-3; TCRdb's D call, TRBD2, is unchecked because there is no DNA. There are 18 residues in the CDR3. Germline V gene sequence: CDR1 MGHRA, CDR2 YSYEKL. CDR3 sequence: CASSQDLLAGLGTDTQYF.

The chain is built from TRBV12-3 or TRBV12-4 and TRBJ2-5. This CDR3 is 12 amino acids long. CDR3 in amino acids: CASTSSVETQYF.